This TCR beta chain was recovered during a study of T cell responses to AZD1222 COVID-19 vaccine. The data were produced by immunoSEQ multiplex PCR, yet TCRdb's version contains in-frame clones alone and is incomplete. This sample has 100,000 or so clones; roughly 85% occur once, and the top ten carry 5.5% to 7%. The CDR3 is 16 residues long. The germline V and J ends were trimmed by 0 bases and 0 bases, with 9 bases remaining between them. Germline-derived CDR1 and CDR2 are SGDLS and YYNGEE. Sample: peripheral blood, taken on day 0 of AZD1222 vaccination. The V call is TRBV9, the J call TRBJ2-2; maybe TRBD2 (6 bases). This TCR was recovered from an adult in good health. CDR3 amino acids: CASSVAGSANTGELFF. The CDR3 nucleotides read TGTGCCAGCAGCGTAGCCGGGAGCGCGAACACCGGGGAGCTGTTTTTT. The variable domain in full, completed from reference TRBV9 and TRBJ2-2, reads DSGVTQTPKHLITATGQRVTLRCSPRSGDLSVYWYQQSLDQGLQFLIQYYNGEERAKGNILERFSAQQFPDLHSELNLSSLELGDSALYFCASSVAGSANTGELFFGEGSRLTVL.